Below are 2 T cell receptor beta chains sequenced from a single sample in a study of blood T cell repertoires in COVID-19. Sequenced by immunoSEQ multiplex PCR; TCRdb stores in-frame clones only, minus some. The sample lists 200,000 to 250,000 clones; about four fifths were seen once. Sequenced material: peripheral blood. The receptors shown here come from an elderly woman with COVID-19, enrolled during active disease.

A note on this clone: In the same sample, other DNA sequences code for this CDR3. The rearrangement uses TRBV18 and TRBJ1-5; tentative D call: TRBD1 (6 bases). Trimming stripped 2 bases from V and 2 bases from J, with 7 bases between. This CDR3 has 14 residues. Per germline, CDR1 KGHSH and CDR2 LQKENI. CDR3 nucleotides: TGTGCCAGCTCACCAGGGGGCGGCAATCAGCCCCAGCATTTT. Encoded protein: CASSPGGGNQPQHF.

The table lists this clone with a count of one. The chain uses TRBV2 and TRBJ1-6; a possible D gene is TRBD1 (6 bases). CDR3 length: 14 residues. The V gene lost 7 bases and the J gene lost 3 bases, with 10 bases spanning the gap. Germline CDR1 is SNHLY and CDR2 is FYNNEI. The CDR3 protein is CASTHRDYNSPLHF. CDR3 DNA: TGTGCCAGCACCCACAGGGACTATAATTCACCCCTCCACTTT.